The next 3 T cell receptor beta chains were all read from a single sample in a study of lymphopenia after photon versus proton radiotherapy. Clones were sequenced by immunoSEQ multiplex PCR, and TCRdb holds only the in-frame ones, with some missing. Of some 45,000 clones listed, about 83% are singletons. Sequenced material: peripheral blood, taken from a patient treated with proton-based radiotherapy. These receptors came from a woman in her 70s with pancreatic cancer.

V and J are TRBV5-1 and TRBJ2-7, with D unresolved. Trimming pared 0 bases from V and 2 bases from J, leaving 9 bases between. The CDR3 is made up of 14 amino acids. Germline V gene lookup returns CDR1 SGHRS and CDR2 YFSETQ. As DNA, the CDR3 is TGCGCCAGCAGCTTGGATGGCGGCGCCTACGAGCAGTACTTC. Protein: CASSLDGGAYEQYF.

The V call is TRBV19, the J call TRBJ2-1; D might be TRBD2 (5 bases). Germline CDR1 reads LNHDA; CDR2 reads SQIVND (reference sequence). This CDR3 spans 14 amino acids. Trimming pared 6 bases from V and 6 bases from J, leaving 15 bases between. This chain's CDR3 is CASSLGSGTNEQFF. The CDR3 nucleotides are TGTGCCAGTAGCCTGGGGAGCGGTACCAATGAGCAGTTCTTC.

The rearrangement links TRBV10-2 to TRBJ2-2, with 8 positions matching TRBD2. The CDR3 spans 18 residues. V lost 2 bases, J lost 1 base, and 9 bases stayed unmatched. Germline lookup yields CDR1 WSHSY and CDR2 SAAADI. The CDR3 is CASSELAGRAVNTGELFF. CDR3 coding DNA: TGCGCCAGCAGTGAGCTCGCCGGGAGGGCCGTGAACACCGGGGAGCTGTTTTTT.